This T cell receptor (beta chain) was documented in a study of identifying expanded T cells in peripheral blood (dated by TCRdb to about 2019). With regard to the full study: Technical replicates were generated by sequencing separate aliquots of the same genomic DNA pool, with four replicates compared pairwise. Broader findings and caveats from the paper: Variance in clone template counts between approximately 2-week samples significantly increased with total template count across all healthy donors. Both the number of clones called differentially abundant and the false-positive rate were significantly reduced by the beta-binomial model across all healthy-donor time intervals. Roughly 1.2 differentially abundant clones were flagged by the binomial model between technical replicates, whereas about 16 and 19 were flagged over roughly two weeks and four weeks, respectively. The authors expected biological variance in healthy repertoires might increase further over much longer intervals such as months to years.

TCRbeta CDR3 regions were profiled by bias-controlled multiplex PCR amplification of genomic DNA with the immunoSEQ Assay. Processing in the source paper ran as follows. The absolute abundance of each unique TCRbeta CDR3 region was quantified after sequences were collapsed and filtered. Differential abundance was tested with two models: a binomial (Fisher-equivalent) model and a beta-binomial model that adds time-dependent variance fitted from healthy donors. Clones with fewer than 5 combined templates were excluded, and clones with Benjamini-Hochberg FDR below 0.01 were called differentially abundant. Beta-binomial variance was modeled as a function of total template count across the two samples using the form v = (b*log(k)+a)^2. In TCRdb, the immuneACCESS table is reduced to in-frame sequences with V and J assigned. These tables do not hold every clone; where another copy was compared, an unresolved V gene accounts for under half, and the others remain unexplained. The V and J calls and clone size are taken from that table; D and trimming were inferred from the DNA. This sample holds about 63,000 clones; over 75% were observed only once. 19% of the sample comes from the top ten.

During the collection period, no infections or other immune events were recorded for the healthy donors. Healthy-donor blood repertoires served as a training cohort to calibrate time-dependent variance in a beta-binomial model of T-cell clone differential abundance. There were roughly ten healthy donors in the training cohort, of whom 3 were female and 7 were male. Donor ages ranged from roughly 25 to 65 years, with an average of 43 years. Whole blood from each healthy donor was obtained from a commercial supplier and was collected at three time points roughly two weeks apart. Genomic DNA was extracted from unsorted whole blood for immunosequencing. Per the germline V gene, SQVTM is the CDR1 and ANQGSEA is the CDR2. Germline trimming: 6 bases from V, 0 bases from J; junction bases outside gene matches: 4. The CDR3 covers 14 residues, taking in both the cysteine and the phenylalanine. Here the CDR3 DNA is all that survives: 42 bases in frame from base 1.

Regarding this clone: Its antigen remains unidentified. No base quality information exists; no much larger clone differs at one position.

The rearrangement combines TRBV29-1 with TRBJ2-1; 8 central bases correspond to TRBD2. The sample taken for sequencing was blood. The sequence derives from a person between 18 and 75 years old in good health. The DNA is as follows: TGCAGCGTCGGCGCGGGGGGCTCCTACAATGAGCAGTTCTTC. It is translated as CSVGAGGSYNEQFF.